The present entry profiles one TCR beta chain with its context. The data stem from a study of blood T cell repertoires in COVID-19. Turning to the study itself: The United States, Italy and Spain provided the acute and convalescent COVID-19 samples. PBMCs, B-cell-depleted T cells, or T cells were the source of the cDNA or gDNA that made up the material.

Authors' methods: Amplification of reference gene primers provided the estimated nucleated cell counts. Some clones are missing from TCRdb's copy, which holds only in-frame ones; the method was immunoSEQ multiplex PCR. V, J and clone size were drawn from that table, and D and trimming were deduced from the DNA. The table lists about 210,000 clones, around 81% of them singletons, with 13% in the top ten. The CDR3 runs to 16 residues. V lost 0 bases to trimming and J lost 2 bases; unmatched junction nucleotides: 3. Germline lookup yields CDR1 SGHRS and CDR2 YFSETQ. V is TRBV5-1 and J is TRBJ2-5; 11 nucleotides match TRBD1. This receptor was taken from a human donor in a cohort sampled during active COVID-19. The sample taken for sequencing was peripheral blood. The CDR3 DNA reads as TGCGCCAGCAGCTTGGGGACAGGGGGCAATCAAGAGACCCAGTACTTC. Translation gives CASSLGTGGNQETQYF.